This entry describes one TCR beta chain. Data came from immunoSEQ multiplex PCR; TCRdb stores just in-frame clones and leaves some out. This table has 45,000 to 55,000 clones, 80% to 85% appearing once. The sample comes from a study of blood T cell repertoires in COVID-19. The sequence was collected from a man between 45 and 60 years old with acute or convalescent COVID-19. The material sequenced was peripheral blood.

DNA for the CDR3: TGCAGCGTTGTTCCGGCTAGCGGGGATAGCACAGATACGCAGTATTTT. Amino acid sequence: CSVVPASGDSTDTQYF. V is TRBV29-1 and J is TRBJ2-3; 9 nucleotides agree with TRBD2. The CDR3 runs 16 residues. Germline CDR1 reads SQVTM; CDR2 reads ANQGSEA. V shed 4 bases, J shed 0 bases, and the junction held 8 bases outside the gene matches.